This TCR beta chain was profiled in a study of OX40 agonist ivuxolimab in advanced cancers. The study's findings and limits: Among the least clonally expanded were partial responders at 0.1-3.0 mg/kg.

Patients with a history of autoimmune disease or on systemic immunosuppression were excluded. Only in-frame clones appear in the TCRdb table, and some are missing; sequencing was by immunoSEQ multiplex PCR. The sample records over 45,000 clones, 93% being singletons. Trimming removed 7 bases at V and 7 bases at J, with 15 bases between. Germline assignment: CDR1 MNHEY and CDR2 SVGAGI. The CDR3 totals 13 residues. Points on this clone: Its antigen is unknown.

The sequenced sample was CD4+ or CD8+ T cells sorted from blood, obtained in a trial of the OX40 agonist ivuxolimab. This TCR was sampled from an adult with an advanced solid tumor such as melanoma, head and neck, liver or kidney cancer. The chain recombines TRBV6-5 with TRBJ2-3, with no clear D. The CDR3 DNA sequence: TGTGCCAGCACCGACGGCCCCTCCAATACGCAGTATTTT. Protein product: CASTDGPSNTQYF.